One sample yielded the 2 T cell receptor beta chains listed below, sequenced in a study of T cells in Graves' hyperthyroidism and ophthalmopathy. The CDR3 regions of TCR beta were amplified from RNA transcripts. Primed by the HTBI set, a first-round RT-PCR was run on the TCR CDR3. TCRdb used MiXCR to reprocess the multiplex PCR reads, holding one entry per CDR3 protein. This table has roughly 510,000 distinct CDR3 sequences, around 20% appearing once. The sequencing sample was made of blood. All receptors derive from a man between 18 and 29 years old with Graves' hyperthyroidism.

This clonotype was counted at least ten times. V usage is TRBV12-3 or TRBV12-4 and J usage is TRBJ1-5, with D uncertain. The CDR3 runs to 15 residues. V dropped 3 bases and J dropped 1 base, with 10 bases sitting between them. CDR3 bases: TGTGCCAGCAGTTTTATGGGAATGAGCAATCAGCCCCAGCATTTT. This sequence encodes CASSFMGMSNQPQHF.

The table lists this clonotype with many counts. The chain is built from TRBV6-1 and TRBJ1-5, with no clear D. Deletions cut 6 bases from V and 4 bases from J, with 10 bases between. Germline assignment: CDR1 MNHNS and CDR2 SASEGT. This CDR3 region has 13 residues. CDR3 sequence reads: CASREFGNQPQHF. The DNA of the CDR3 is TGTGCCAGCAGGGAGTTTGGGAATCAGCCCCAGCATTTT.